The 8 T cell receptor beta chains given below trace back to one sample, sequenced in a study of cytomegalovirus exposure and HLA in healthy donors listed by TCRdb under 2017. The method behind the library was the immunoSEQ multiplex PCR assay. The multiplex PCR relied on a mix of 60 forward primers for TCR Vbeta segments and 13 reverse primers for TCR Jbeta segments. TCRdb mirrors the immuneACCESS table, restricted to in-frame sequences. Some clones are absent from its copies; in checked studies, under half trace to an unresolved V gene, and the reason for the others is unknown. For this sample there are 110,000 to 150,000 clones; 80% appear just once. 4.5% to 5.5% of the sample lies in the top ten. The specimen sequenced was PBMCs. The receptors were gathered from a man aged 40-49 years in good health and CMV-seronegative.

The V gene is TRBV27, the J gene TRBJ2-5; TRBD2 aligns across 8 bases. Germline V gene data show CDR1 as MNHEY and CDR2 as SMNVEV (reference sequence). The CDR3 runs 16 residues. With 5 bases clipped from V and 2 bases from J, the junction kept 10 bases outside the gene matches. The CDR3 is CASSPTRGGPQETQYF. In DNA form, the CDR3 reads TGTGCCAGCAGTCCCACCCGGGGGGGGCCACAAGAGACCCAGTACTTC.

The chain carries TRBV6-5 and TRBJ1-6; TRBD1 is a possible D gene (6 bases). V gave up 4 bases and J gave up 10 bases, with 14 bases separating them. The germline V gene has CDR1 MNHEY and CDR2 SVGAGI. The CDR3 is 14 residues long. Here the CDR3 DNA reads TGTGCCAGCAGTTGGGAGGGGGGATACTCACCCCTCCACTTT. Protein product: CASSWEGGYSPLHF.

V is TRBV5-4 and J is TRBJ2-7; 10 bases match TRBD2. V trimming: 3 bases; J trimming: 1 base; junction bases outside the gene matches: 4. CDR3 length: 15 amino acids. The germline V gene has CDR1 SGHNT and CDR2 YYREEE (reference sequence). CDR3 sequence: CASSSLAGGSYEQYF. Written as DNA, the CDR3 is TGTGCCAGCAGCTCCTTAGCGGGGGGTTCCTACGAGCAGTACTTC.

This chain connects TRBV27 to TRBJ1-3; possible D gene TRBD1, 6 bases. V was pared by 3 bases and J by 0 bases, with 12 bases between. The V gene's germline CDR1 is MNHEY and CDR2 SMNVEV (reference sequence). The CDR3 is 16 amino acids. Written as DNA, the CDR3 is TGTGCCAGCAGTTTGAACAGGGTGAGCTCTGGAAACACCATATATTTT. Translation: CASSLNRVSSGNTIYF.

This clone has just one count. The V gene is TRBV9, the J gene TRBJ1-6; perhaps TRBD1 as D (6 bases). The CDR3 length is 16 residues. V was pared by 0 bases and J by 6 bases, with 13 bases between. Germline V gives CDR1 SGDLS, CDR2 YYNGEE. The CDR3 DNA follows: TGTGCCAGCAGCGTAGCACAGGGCGGTAGTAATTCACCCCTCCACTTT. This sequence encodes CASSVAQGGSNSPLHF.

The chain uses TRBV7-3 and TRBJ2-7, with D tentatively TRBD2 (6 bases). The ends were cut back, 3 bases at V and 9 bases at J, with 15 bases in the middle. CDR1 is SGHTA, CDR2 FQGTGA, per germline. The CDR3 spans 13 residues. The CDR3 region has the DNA TGTGCCAGCAGCTTTCTGGGACTCGGCCCGCAGTACTTC. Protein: CASSFLGLGPQYF.

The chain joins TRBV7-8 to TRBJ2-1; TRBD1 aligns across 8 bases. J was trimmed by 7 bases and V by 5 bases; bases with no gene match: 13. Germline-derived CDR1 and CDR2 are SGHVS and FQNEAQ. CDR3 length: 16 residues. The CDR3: CASSPPRGQGRNEQFF. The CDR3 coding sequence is TGTGCCAGCAGCCCCCCCCGCGGACAGGGAAGAAATGAGCAGTTCTTC. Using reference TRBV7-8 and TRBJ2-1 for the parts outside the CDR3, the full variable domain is GAGVSQSPRYKVAKRGQDVALRCDPISGHVSLFWYQQALGQGPEFLTYFQNEAQLDKSGLPSDRFFAERPEGSVSTLKIQRTQQEDSAVYLCASSPPRGQGRNEQFFGPGTRLTVL.

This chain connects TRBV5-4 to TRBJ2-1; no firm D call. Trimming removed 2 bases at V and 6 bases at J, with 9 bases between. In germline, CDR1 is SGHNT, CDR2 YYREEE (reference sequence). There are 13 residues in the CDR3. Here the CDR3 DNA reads TGTGCCAGCAGCTTCGTAGGAGCCAATGAGCAGTTCTTC. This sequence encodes CASSFVGANEQFF.